These T cell receptor beta chains were read from a single sample in a study of post-analysis software for immune sequencing data. TCRdb itself ran the PCR reads through MiXCR, one entry per CDR3 protein. The data show fewer than 850,000 distinct CDR3 sequences, under 60% seen once. Sequencing input: blood. These receptor sequences come from a girl aged 10-17 years with multiple sclerosis. CDR3s include the opening cysteine and the closing phenylalanine or tryptophan. D genes are given only for firm matches. Size is omitted from some rows. Given values are once, few, many or a class for expanded clones.

D	V	size	J	DNA	CDR3
.	TRBV7-8	.	TRBJ2-4	TGTGCCAGCAGCTTAAGGGGGGCAGGGGGTGCCAAAAACATTCAGTACTTC	CASSLRGAGGAKNIQYF
TRBD2	TRBV14	.	TRBJ2-5	TGTGCCAGCAGCCAAGAAAAGGTAGCGGGAGTAGAGACCCAGTACTTC	CASSQEKVAGVETQYF
.	TRBV6-2/TRBV6-3	.	TRBJ2-1	TGTGCCAGCAGTTACTCGAACACGGTTACGGGGAGCTCCTACAATGAGCAGTTCTTC	CASSYSNTVTGSSYNEQFF
.	TRBV6-2/TRBV6-3	few	TRBJ2-4	TGTGCCAGCAGTCCCGGACCTATCCAACGTTTAGAAAAAAACATTCAGTACTTC	CASSPGPIQRLEKNIQYF
TRBD2	TRBV19	.	TRBJ2-1	TGTGCCAGTAGCCTGGCCCCCGTAGCGGGACAAGGCCCGGGTAATGAGCAGTTCTTC	CASSLAPVAGQGPGNEQFF
TRBD2	TRBV28	few	TRBJ2-7	TGTGCCAGCAGCCCACTAGCGGGTGGGACCCGCGAGCAGTACTTC	CASSPLAGGTREQYF
.	TRBV27	.	TRBJ2-6	TGTGCCAGCAGTTTCGGGCCCACCGCGGCTGGGGCCAACGTCCTGACTTTC	CASSFGPTAAGANVLTF
TRBD1	TRBV7-2	few	TRBJ2-7	TGTGCCAGCAGCTCCCCAGGGACAGCCTACGAGCAGTACTTC	CASSSPGTAYEQYF
TRBD2	TRBV7-2	.	TRBJ2-2	TGTGCCAGCACAGGACTAGCGGACACCGGGGAGCTGTTTTTT	CASTGLADTGELFF
.	TRBV2	.	TRBJ2-5	TGTGCCAGCGACCCCCGGCAGGCGCTCCAAGAGACCCAGTACTTC	CASDPRQALQETQYF
TRBD1	TRBV12-3/TRBV12-4	.	TRBJ1-2	TGTGCCAGCAGTTCGACCGGGACAGTCCCTAACTATGGCTACACCTTC	CASSSTGTVPNYGYTF
TRBD1	TRBV20-1	.	TRBJ1-1	TGCAGTGCAGGGGGCGGCTCTGAAGCTTTCTTT	CSAGGGSEAFF
TRBD2	TRBV4-2	.	TRBJ2-3	TGTGCCAGCAGCCAAGAAGCGGGAACGACAGATACGCAGTATTTT	CASSQEAGTTDTQYF
.	TRBV15	.	TRBJ2-7	TGTGCCACCAGCCGGGAAAGGTCCCGAAACGAGCAGTACTTC	CATSRERSRNEQYF
.	TRBV6-5	.	TRBJ2-1	TGTGCCAGCAGCAGTTCGGAGGGAGTAGTGGACAATGAGCAGTTCTTC	CASSSSEGVVDNEQFF
TRBD1	TRBV4-3	.	TRBJ1-2	TGCGCCAGCAGCCAAGATGGACAGGAAACCTATGGCTACACCTTC	CASSQDGQETYGYTF
.	TRBV20-1	.	TRBJ2-7	TGCAGTGCTAGAGGTCCCCACGAGCAGTACTTC	CSARGPHEQYF
TRBD2	TRBV24-1	.	TRBJ2-3	TGTGCCACCAGTGATCCAGCGGGAGTTAACACAGATACGCAGTATTTT	CATSDPAGVNTDTQYF
.	TRBV6-2/TRBV6-3	few	TRBJ2-5	TGTGCCAGCAGTTACTCGTTTGGCCGACCATTCCGCGAGACCCAGTACTTC	CASSYSFGRPFRETQYF
TRBD2	TRBV20-1	.	TRBJ2-7	TGCAGTGCCGATAGAGGGGCGGGAGATGGCCACGAGCAGTACTTC	CSADRGAGDGHEQYF
TRBD1	TRBV6-5	.	TRBJ2-5	TGTGCCAGCACTGGACAGGACCAAGAGACCCAGTACTTC	CASTGQDQETQYF
TRBD1	TRBV6-2/TRBV6-3	.	TRBJ2-6	TGTGCCAGCAGTCCCCGGGACAGGGGGTCTGGGGCCAACGTCCTGACTTTC	CASSPRDRGSGANVLTF
TRBD2	TRBV3-1	.	TRBJ2-7	TGTGCCAGCAGCCAAGGCGGGAGTCGAGGCGAGCAGTACTTC	CASSQGGSRGEQYF
TRBD1	TRBV4-1	few	TRBJ2-7	TGCGCCAGCAGCCAAACAGGGGATCCCTCCGAGCAGTACTTC	CASSQTGDPSEQYF
TRBD1	TRBV7-9	.	TRBJ1-2	TGTGCCAGCAGCGTACCGGGACAGAGAAACTATGGCTACACCTTC	CASSVPGQRNYGYTF
.	TRBV7-8	few	TRBJ2-7	TGTGCCAGCAGCCCCCGTAGCGGTTCCTACGAGCAGTACTTC	CASSPRSGSYEQYF
.	TRBV12-3/TRBV12-4	.	TRBJ2-3	TGTGCCAGCAGCCAAATTTTACAGCCAGATACGCAGTATTTT	CASSQILQPDTQYF
TRBD1	TRBV20-1	.	TRBJ1-4	TGCAGTGCTAGAGATATCTCGGACAGGGCCGGTGAAAAACGGTTTTTT	CSARDISDRAGEKRFF
TRBD1	TRBV6-1	.	TRBJ2-3	TGTGCCAGCGGGACAGGGGATGTGGATACGCAGTATTTT	CASGTGDVDTQYF
.	TRBV20-1	.	TRBJ2-7	TGCAGTGCTAGAGACCCAAGTTGGGACGATGAGCCCGAGCAGTACTTC	CSARDPSWDDEPEQYF
.	TRBV4-2	few	TRBJ2-5	TGTGCCAGCTGCTCAAGACTTGGAGAGACCCAGTACTTC	CASCSRLGETQYF
TRBD1	TRBV10-3	.	TRBJ2-7	TGTGCCATCAGTCCGGCGGACAGGGCCTCCTACGAGCAGTACTTC	CAISPADRASYEQYF
.	TRBV12-3/TRBV12-4	.	TRBJ1-2	TGTGCCAGCAGTTTAAGGCAGGGTGGGTCGTGCACCTTC	CASSLRQGGSCTF
TRBD2	TRBV7-2	.	TRBJ2-3	TGTGCCAGCAGCTCAACCCTAGCGGGAGGCCTGAATACGCAGTATTTT	CASSSTLAGGLNTQYF
.	TRBV4-2	.	TRBJ2-7	TGTGCCAGCACCCGTTCGGGAGAGGGCTCCGAGCAGTACTTC	CASTRSGEGSEQYF
.	TRBV6-5	.	TRBJ2-7	TGTGCCAGCCGAGCATCCTACGAGCAGTACTTC	CASRASYEQYF
.	TRBV11-2	.	TRBJ2-7	TGTGCCAGCAGCCGGCCCCAGGGGCCACTTTACGAGCAGTACTTC	CASSRPQGPLYEQYF
TRBD2	TRBV20-1	few	TRBJ2-1	TGCAGCGCGGGAGCCAGGCGGTTCTTC	CSAGARRFF
TRBD2	TRBV28	few	TRBJ2-4	TGTGCCAGCAGTTTTCGCGGGAGGGCTAACAAAAACATTCAGTACTTC	CASSFRGRANKNIQYF
.	TRBV12-3/TRBV12-4	.	TRBJ2-5	TGTGCCAGCAGTCAGGGGGGGACGGAGACCCAGTACTTC	CASSQGGTETQYF
.	TRBV5-1	few	TRBJ1-1	TGCGCCAGCAGCTTCGGCGGGGCGAACACTGAAGCTTTCTTT	CASSFGGANTEAFF
TRBD2	TRBV5-6	few	TRBJ2-5	TGTGCCAGCACTATGGGCGGGAGGGCCGAAGAGACCCAGTACTTC	CASTMGGRAEETQYF
TRBD1	TRBV6-6	few	TRBJ2-7	TGTGCCAGCAGCTTCGGACAGGCGGCCCCCTACGAGCAGTACTTC	CASSFGQAAPYEQYF
.	TRBV19	.	TRBJ2-1	TGTGCCAGTAGTTTGGGGGAAGCCTACAATGAGCAGTTCTTC	CASSLGEAYNEQFF
.	TRBV7-9	.	TRBJ1-4	TGTGCCAGCAGCTTAGGGGCAGCTCGAAATGAAAAACTGTTTTTT	CASSLGAARNEKLFF
.	TRBV14	.	TRBJ2-6	TGTGCCAGCAGCCAAGGACTTTCCTCTGGGGCCAACGTCCTGACTTTC	CASSQGLSSGANVLTF
.	TRBV11-1	few	TRBJ2-5	TGTGCCAGCAGCTTAGACGTCCTTCGGGAGACCCAGTACTTC	CASSLDVLRETQYF
TRBD2	TRBV6-2/TRBV6-3	.	TRBJ2-1	TGTGCCAGCAGTTACCCTAGCGGGATTGTGGAAGACAATGAGCAGTTCTTC	CASSYPSGIVEDNEQFF
.	TRBV7-2	.	TRBJ2-3	TGTGCCAGCAGCCCCCGTCGCTCCACCACAGATACGCAGTATTTT	CASSPRRSTTDTQYF
.	TRBV20-1	.	TRBJ2-7	TGCAGTGCTAGAGACTCGGCGGGAAGCTCCTACGAGCAGTACTTC	CSARDSAGSSYEQYF
.	TRBV20-1	.	TRBJ2-5	TGCAGTGCTAGAGATTGGAGGGGCAACCAAGAGACCCAGTACTTC	CSARDWRGNQETQYF
.	TRBV14	.	TRBJ2-5	TGTGCCAGCAGCGATCAGGGTTGGGAGACCCAGTACTTC	CASSDQGWETQYF
.	TRBV12-3/TRBV12-4	.	TRBJ2-1	TGTGCCAGCAGTCCAGGGACGCTGAGCTCCTACAATGAGCAGTTCTTC	CASSPGTLSSYNEQFF